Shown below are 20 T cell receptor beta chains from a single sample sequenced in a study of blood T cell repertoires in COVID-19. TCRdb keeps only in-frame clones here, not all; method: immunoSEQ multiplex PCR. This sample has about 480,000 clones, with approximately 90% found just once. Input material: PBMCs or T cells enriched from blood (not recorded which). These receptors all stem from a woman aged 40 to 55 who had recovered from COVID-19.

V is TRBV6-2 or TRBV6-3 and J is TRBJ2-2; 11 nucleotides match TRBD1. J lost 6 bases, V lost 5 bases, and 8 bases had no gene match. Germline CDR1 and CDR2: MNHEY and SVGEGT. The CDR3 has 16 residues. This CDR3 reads CASSLWTGGLAGELFF. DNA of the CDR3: TGTGCCAGCAGTCTCTGGACAGGGGGCTTAGCCGGGGAGCTGTTTTTT.

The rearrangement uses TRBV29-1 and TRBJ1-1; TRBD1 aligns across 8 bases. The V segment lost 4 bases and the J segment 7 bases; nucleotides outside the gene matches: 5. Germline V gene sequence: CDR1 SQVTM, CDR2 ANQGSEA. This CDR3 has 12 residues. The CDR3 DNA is TGCAGCGTTGGTCAGGGGGCCATTGAAGCTTTCTTT. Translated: CSVGQGAIEAFF. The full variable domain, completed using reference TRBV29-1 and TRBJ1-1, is SAVISQKPSRDICQRGTSLTIQCQVDSQVTMMFWYRQQPGQSLTLIATANQGSEATYESGFVIDKFPISRPNLTFSTLTVSNMSPEDSSIYLCSVGQGAIEAFFGQGTRLTVV.

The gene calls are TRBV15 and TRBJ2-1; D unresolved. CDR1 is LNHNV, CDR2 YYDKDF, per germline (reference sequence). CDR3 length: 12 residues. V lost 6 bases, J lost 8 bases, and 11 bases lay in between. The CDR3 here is CATSRPRDEQFF. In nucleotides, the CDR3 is TGTGCCACCAGTAGACCCCGCGATGAGCAGTTCTTC.

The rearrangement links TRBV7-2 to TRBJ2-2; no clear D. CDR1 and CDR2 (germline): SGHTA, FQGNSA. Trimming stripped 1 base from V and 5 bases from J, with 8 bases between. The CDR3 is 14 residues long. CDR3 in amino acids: CASSLVRRTGELFF. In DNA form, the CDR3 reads TGTGCCAGCAGCTTAGTCCGGCGGACCGGGGAGCTGTTTTTT.

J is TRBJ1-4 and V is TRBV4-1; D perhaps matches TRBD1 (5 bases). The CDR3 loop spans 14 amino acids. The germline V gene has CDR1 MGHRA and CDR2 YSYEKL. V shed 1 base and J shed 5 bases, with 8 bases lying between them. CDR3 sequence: CASSQAGNNEKLFF. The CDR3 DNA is TGCGCCAGCAGCCAAGCAGGGAACAATGAAAAACTGTTTTTT.

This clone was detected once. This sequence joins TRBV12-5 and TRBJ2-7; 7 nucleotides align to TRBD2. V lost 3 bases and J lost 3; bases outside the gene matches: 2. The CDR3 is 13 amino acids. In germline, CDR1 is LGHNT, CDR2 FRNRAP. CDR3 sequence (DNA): TGTGCTAGTGGTTTAGGGAGGGGCTACGAGCAGTACTTC. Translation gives CASGLGRGYEQYF.

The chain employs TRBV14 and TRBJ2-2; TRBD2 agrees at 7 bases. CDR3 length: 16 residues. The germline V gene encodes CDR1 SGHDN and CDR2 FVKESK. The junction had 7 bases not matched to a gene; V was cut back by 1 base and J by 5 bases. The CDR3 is CASSQGLARWTGELFF. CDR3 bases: TGTGCCAGCAGCCAAGGACTAGCCAGGTGGACCGGGGAGCTGTTTTTT.

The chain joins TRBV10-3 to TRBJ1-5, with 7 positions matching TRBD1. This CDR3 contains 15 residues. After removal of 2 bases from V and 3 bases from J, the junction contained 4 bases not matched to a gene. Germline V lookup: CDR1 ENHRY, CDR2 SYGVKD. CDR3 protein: CAISEGTEYNQPQHF. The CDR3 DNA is TGTGCCATCAGTGAGGGGACAGAGTACAATCAGCCCCAGCATTTT.

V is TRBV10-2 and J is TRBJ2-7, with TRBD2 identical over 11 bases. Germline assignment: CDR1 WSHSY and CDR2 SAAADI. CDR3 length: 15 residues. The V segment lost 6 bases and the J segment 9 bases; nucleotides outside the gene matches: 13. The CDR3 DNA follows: TGCGCCAGCAGGGATCAACTAGCGGGAGTGAGTGTGCAGTACTTC. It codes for CASRDQLAGVSVQYF.

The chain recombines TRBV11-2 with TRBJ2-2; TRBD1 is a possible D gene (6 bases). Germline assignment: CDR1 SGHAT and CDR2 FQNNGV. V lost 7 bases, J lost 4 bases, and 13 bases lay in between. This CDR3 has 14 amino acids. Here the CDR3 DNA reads TGTGCCAGCACCATAAAGACAGGCACCGGGGAGCTGTTTTTT. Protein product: CASTIKTGTGELFF.

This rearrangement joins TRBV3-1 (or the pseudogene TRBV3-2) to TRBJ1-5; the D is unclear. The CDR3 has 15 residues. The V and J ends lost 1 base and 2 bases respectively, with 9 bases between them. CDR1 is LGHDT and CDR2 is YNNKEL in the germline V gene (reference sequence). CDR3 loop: CASSQGALGNQPQHF. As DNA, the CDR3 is TGTGCCAGCAGCCAAGGGGCACTCGGCAATCAGCCCCAGCATTTT.

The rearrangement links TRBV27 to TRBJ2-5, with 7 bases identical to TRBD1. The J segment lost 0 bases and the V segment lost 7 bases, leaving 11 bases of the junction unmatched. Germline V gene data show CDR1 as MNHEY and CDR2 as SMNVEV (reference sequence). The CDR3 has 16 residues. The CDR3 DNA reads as TGTGCCAGCACAATAAGGGACAGAAAGTACCAAGAGACCCAGTACTTC. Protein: CASTIRDRKYQETQYF.

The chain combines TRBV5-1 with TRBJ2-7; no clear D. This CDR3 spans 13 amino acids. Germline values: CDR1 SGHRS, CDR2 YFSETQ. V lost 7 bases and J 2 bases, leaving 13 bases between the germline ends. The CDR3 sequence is CASSPGVAYEQYF. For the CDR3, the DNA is TGCGCCAGCTCCCCGGGTGTCGCCTACGAGCAGTACTTC.

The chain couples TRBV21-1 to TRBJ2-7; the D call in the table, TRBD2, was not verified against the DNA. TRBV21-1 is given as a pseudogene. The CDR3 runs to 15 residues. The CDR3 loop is CASSLRGQVSYEQYF. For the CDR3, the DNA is TGTGCCAGCAGCCTACGGGGTCAGGTTTCCTACGAGCAGTACTTC.

In DNA, the CDR3 is TGCGCCAGCAGCTTGGAGAAAAGGGCGGGCGGCTACACCTTC. Protein: CASSLEKRAGGYTF. The rearrangement links TRBV5-1 to TRBJ1-2; D is undetermined. The CDR3 covers 14 residues. Germline V gene sequence: CDR1 SGHRS, CDR2 YFSETQ. Trimming left V 0 bases short and J 8 bases short, with 14 bases between.

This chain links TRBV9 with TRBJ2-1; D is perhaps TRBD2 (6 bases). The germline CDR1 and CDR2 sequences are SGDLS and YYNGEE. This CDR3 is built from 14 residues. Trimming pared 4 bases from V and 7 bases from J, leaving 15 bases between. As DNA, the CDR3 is TGTGCCAGCAGCACCATAGGGGCGGGAAATGAGCAGTTCTTC. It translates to CASSTIGAGNEQFF.

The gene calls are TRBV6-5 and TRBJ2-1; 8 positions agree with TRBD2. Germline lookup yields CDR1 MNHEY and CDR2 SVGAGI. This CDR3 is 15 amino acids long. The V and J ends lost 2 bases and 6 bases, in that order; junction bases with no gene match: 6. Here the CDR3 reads CASSYRLAGGNEQFF. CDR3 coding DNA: TGTGCCAGCAGTTACAGGCTAGCGGGCGGCAATGAGCAGTTCTTC.

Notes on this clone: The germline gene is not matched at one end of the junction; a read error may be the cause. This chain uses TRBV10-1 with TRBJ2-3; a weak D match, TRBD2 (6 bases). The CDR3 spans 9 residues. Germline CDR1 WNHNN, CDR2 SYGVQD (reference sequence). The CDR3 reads CALLREYTF. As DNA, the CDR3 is TGCGCGTTGCTCCGGGAGTACACATTT.

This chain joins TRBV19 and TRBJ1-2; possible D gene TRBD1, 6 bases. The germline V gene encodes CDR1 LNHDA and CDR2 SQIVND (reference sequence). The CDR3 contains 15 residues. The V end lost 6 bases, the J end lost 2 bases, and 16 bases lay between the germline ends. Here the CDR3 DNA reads TGTGCCAGTAGCCCATCCAGGGGTATCAACTATGGCTACACCTTC. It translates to CASSPSRGINYGYTF.

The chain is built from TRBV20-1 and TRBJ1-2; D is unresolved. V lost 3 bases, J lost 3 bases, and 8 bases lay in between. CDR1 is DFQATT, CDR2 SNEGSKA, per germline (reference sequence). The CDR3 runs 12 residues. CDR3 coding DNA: TGCAGTGCTAGTTTCCAGGACTATGGCTACACCTTC. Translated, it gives CSASFQDYGYTF.